This note documents a single T cell receptor beta chain sequence. CD8 cells classed as naive were CD45RO-negative and positively selected for CCR7, excluding terminally differentiated effector memory CD45RA+ cells. The table came from immunoSEQ multiplex PCR; TCRdb's copy has only in-frame clones and leaves some out. The table includes some 740,000 clones, around 93% detected once. The data originate from a study of shared clonotypes between healthy human individuals. V lost 5 bases and J 9 bases, leaving 16 bases between the germline ends. Germline V gene lookup returns CDR1 MGHRA and CDR2 YSYEKL. This CDR3 is built from 13 residues.

The chain carries TRBV4-1 and TRBJ1-1; D might be TRBD1 (5 bases). This TCR came from a man aged 30-40 years in good health. The sequenced sample consisted of naive CD8+ T cells sorted from blood. CDR3 protein: CASSGAGGAKAFF. Here the CDR3 DNA reads TGCGCCAGCAGCGGGGCCGGAGGTGCTAAAGCTTTCTTT.